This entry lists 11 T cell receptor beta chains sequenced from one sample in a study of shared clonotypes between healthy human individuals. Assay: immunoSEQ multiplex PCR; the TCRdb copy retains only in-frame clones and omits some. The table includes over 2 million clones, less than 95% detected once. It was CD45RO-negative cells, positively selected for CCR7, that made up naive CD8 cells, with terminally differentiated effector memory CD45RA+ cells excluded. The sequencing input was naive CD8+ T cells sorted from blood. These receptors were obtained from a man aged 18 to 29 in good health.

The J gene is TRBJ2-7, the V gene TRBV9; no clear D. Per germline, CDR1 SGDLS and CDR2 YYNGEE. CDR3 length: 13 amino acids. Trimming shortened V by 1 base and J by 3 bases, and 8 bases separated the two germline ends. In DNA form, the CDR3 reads TGTGCCAGCAGCGTATCCCCTCACTACGAGCAGTACTTC. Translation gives CASSVSPHYEQYF.

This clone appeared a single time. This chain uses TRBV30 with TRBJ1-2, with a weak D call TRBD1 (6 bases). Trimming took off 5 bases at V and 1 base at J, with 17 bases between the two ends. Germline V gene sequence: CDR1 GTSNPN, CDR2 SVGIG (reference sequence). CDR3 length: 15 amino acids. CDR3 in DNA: TGTGCCTGGGCGTCACAGGGAGGGGTTAACTATGGCTACACCTTC. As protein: CAWASQGGVNYGYTF.

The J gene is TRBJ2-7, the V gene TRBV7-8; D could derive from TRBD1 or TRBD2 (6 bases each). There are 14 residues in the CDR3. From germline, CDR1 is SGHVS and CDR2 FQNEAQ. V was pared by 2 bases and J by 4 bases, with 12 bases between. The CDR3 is CASSLSGAIYEQYF. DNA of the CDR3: TGTGCCAGCAGCTTATCGGGGGCGATTTACGAGCAGTACTTC.

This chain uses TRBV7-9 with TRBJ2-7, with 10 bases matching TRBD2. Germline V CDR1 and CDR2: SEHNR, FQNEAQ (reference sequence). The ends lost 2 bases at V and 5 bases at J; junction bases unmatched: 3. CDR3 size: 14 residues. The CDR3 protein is CASSLSGGADEQYF. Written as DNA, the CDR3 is TGTGCCAGCAGCTTAAGCGGGGGGGCCGACGAGCAGTACTTC.

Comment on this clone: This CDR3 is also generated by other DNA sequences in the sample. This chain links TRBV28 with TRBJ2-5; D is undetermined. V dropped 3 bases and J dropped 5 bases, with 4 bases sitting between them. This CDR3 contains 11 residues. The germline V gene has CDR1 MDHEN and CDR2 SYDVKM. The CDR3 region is CASSFTETQYF. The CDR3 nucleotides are TGTGCCAGCAGTTTTACGGAGACCCAGTACTTC.

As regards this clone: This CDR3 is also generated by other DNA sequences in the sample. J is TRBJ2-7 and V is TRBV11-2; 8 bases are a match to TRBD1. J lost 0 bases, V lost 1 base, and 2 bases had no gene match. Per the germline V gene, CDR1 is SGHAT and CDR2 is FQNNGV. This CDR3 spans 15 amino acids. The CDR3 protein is CASSLGQGSSYEQYF. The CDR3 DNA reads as TGTGCCAGCAGCTTAGGACAGGGGAGCTCCTACGAGCAGTACTTC.

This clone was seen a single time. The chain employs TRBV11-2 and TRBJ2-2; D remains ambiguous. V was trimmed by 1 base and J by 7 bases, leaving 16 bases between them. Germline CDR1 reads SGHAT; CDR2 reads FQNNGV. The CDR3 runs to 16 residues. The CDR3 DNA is TGTGCCAGCAGCTTAGTGGCTTCCGGGTTAAACGGGGAGCTGTTTTTT. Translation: CASSLVASGLNGELFF.

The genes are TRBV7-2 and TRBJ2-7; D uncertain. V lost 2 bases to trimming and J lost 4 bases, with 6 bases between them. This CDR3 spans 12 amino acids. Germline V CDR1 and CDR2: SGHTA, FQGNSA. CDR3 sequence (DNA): TGTGCCAGCAGCTTATGGGAATACGAGCAGTACTTC. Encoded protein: CASSLWEYEQYF.

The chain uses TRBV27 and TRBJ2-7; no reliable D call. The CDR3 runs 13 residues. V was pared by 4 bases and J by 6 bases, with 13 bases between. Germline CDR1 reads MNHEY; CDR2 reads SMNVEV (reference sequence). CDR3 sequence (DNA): TGTGCCAGCAGTTCCACGGGCCCTACCGAGCAGTACTTC. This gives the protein CASSSTGPTEQYF.

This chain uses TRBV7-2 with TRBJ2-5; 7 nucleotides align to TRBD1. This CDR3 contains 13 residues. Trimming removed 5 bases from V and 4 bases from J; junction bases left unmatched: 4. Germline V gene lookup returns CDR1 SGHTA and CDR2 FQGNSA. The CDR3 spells CASSPDRAETQYF. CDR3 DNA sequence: TGTGCCAGCAGCCCCGACAGGGCAGAGACCCAGTACTTC.

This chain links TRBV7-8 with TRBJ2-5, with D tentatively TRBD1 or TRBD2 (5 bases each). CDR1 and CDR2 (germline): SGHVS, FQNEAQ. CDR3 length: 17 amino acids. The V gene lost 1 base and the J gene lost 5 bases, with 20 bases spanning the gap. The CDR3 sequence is CASSLEDTGILWETQYF. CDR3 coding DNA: TGTGCCAGCAGCTTAGAGGACACGGGAATCCTTTGGGAGACCCAGTACTTC.